These 5 T cell receptor beta chains were all obtained from the same sample, sequenced in a study of blood T cell repertoires in COVID-19. This table comes from immunoSEQ multiplex PCR, and its TCRdb copy is limited to in-frame clones, with some not included. The data show around 250,000 clones, approximately 78% seen once. The sample taken for sequencing was peripheral blood. The origin of the receptors is a woman aged 18 to 35 with acute or convalescent COVID-19.

The chain employs TRBV27 and TRBJ2-1, with no clear D. The CDR3 totals 11 residues. Trimming cost V 10 bases and J 9 bases, with 13 bases left between them. Germline CDR1 is MNHEY and CDR2 is SMNVEV (reference sequence). The CDR3 DNA is TGTGCCACCCACCTCCACGGTGAGCAGTTCTTC. Protein product: CATHLHGEQFF.

V is TRBV5-4 and J is TRBJ2-3; 7 bases fit TRBD1. Germline assignment: CDR1 SGHNT and CDR2 YYREEE (reference sequence). With 4 bases clipped from V and 2 bases from J, the junction kept 13 bases outside the gene matches. The CDR3 runs 17 residues. The CDR3 here is CASSGRSGQEFTDTQYF. The CDR3 coding sequence is TGTGCCAGCAGCGGGCGTTCTGGACAGGAATTCACAGATACGCAGTATTTT.

This rearrangement joins TRBV19 to TRBJ2-2; 14 bases are a match to TRBD2. The CDR3 length is 16 residues. V shed 7 bases and J 6 bases; nucleotides not matched to a gene: 7. Germline CDR1 LNHDA, CDR2 SQIVND (reference sequence). The CDR3 nucleotides are TGTGCCAGTAACCCGCCGGGACTAGCGGGAGCCGGGGAGCTGTTTTTT. Amino acids: CASNPPGLAGAGELFF.

This clone was detected only once. The V gene is TRBV9, the J gene TRBJ2-7, with a weak D call TRBD2 (6 bases). The CDR3 spans 16 residues. CDR1 is SGDLS and CDR2 is YYNGEE in the germline V gene. V was pared by 4 bases and J by 0 bases, with 17 bases between. CDR3 sequence reads: CASSPQTGDLSYEQYF. CDR3 sequence (DNA): TGTGCCAGCAGCCCCCAGACGGGGGACCTCTCCTACGAGCAGTACTTC.

The J gene is TRBJ1-2, the V gene TRBV4-2, with 10 bases identical to TRBD1. The CDR3 sequence is 16 residues long. CDR1 and CDR2 from the germline V gene are LGHNA and YNFKEQ. The J segment lost 4 bases and the V segment lost 4 bases, leaving 9 bases of the junction unmatched. The DNA of the CDR3 is TGTGCCAGCAGCCCGGGACAGGGGCTTGGGTTCTATGGCTACACCTTC. It translates to CASSPGQGLGFYGYTF.